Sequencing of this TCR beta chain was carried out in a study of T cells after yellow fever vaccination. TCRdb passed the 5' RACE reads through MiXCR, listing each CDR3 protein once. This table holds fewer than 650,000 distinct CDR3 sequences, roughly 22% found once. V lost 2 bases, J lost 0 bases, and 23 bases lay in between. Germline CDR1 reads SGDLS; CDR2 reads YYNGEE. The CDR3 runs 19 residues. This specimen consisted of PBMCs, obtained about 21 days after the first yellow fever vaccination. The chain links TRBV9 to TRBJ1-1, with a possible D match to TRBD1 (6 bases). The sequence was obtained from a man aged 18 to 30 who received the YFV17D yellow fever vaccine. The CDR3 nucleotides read TGTGCCAGCAGCGTGCACAGGGATCCCGTCCCTGGTGTGAACACTGAAGCTTTCTTT. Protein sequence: CASSVHRDPVPGVNTEAFF.